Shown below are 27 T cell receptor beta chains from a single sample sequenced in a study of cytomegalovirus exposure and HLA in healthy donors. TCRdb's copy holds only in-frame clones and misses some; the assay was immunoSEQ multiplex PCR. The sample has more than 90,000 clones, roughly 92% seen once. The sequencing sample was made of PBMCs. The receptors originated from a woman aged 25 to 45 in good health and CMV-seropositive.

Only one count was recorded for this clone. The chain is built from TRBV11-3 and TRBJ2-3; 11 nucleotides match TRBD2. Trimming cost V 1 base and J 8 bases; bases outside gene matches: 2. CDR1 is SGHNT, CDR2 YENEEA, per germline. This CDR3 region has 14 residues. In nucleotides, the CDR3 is TGTGCCAGCAGCTTAGGCGGGACTAGCGGTACGCAGTATTTT. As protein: CASSLGGTSGTQYF.

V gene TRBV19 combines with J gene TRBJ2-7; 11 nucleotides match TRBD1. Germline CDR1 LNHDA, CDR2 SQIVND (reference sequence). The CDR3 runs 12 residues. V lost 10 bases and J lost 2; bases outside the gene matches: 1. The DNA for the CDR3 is TGTGCCACGGGACAGGGGGCCTACGAGCAGTACTTC. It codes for CATGQGAYEQYF.

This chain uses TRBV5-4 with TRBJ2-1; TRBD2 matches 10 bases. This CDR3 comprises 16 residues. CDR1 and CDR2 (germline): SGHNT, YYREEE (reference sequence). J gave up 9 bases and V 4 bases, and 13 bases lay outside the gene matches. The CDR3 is CASSPVASGSGGEQFF. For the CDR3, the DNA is TGTGCCAGCAGCCCGGTGGCTAGCGGGAGTGGGGGTGAGCAGTTCTTC.

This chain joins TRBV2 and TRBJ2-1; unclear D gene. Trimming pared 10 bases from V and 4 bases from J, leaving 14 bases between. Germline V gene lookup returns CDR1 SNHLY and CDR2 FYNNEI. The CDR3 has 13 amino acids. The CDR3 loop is CATISSEYNEQFF. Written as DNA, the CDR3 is TGTGCCACCATTAGCTCCGAGTACAATGAGCAGTTCTTC.

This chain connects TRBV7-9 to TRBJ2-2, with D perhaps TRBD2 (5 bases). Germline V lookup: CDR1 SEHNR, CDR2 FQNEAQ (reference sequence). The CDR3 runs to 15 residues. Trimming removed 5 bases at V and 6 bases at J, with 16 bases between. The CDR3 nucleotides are TGTGCCAGCAGCCCCCCACGGGATTTATCCGGGGAGCTGTTTTTT. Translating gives CASSPPRDLSGELFF.

This CDR3 is CASNDRGGTGELFF. In DNA, the CDR3 is TGTGCCAGCAATGACAGGGGAGGGACCGGGGAGCTGTTTTTT. V and J are TRBV28 and TRBJ2-2, with D possibly matching TRBD1 (8 bases). V was shortened by 7 bases and J by 5 bases, with 14 bases between the two germline ends. The CDR3 loop spans 14 amino acids. CDR1 and CDR2 (germline): MDHEN, SYDVKM. Full variable domain (missing parts from reference TRBV28 and TRBJ2-2): DVKVTQSSRYLVKRTGEKVFLECVQDMDHENMFWYRQDPGLGLRLIYFSYDVKMKEKGDIPEGYSVSREKKERFSLILESASTNQTSMYLCASNDRGGTGELFFGEGSRLTVL.

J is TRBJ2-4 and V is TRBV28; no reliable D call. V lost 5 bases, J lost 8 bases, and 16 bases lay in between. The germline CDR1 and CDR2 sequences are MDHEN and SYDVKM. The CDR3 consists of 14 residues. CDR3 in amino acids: CASSPRSIRYIQYF. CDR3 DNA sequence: TGTGCCAGCAGTCCCAGAAGCATCAGGTACATTCAGTACTTC.

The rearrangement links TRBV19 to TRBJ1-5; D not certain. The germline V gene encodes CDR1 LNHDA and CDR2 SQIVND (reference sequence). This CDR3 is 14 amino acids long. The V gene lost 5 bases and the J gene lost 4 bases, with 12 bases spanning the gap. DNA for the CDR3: TGTGCCAGTAGTTCGACACATGGGAATCAGCCCCAGCATTTT. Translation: CASSSTHGNQPQHF.

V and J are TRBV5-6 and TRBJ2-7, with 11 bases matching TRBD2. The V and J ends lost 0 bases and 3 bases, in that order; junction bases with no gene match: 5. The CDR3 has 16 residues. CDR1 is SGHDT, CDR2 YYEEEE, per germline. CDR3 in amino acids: CASSLDPTSGGYEQYF. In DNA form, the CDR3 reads TGTGCCAGCAGCTTGGACCCCACTAGCGGGGGCTACGAGCAGTACTTC. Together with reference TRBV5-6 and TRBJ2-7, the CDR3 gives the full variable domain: DAGVTQSPTHLIKTRGQQVTLRCSPKSGHDTVSWYQQALGQGPQFIFQYYEEEERQRGNFPDRFSGHQFPNYSSELNVNALLLGDSALYLCASSLDPTSGGYEQYFGPGTRLTVT.

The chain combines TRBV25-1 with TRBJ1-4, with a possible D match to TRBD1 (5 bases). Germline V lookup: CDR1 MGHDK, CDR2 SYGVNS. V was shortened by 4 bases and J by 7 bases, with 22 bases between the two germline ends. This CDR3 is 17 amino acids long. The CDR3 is CASSGGTPGWRTEKLFF. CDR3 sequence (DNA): TGTGCCAGCAGTGGCGGGACGCCGGGGTGGAGGACTGAAAAACTGTTTTTT.

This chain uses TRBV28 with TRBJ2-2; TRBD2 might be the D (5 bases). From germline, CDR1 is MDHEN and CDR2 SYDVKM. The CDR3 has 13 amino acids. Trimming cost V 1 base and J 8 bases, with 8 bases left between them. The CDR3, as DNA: TGTGCCAGCAGTTTATTTTCGGGGGGGGAGCTGTTTTTT. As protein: CASSLFSGGELFF.

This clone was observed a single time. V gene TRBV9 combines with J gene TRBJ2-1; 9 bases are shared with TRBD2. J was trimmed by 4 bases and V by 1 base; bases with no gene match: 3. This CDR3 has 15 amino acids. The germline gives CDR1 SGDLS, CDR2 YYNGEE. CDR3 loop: CASSVLREGYNEQFF. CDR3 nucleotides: TGTGCCAGCAGCGTATTGCGGGAGGGGTACAATGAGCAGTTCTTC.

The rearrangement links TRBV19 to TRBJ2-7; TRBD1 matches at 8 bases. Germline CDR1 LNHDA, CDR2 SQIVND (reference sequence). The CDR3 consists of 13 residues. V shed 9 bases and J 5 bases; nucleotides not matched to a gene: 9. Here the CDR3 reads CASSRTGLNEQYF. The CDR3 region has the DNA TGTGCCAGCTCCAGGACAGGGCTGAACGAGCAGTACTTC.

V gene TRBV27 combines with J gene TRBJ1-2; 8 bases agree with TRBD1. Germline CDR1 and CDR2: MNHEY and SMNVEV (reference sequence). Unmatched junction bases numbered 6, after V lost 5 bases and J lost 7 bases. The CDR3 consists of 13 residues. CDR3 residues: CASSARTGTGYTF. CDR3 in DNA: TGTGCCAGCAGTGCCCGGACAGGGACTGGCTACACCTTC.

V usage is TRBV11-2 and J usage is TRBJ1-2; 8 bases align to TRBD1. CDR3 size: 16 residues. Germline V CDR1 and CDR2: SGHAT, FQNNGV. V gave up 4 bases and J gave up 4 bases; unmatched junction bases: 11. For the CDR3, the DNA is TGTGCCAGCAGCTCACGAACAGGGGGAGCCTTCTATGGCTACACCTTC. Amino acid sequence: CASSSRTGGAFYGYTF.

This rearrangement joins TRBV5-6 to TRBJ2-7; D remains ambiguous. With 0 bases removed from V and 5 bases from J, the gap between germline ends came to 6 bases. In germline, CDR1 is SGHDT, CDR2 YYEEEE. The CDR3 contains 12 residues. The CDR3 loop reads CASSLDSDEQYF. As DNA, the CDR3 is TGTGCCAGCAGCTTGGATTCCGACGAGCAGTACTTC.

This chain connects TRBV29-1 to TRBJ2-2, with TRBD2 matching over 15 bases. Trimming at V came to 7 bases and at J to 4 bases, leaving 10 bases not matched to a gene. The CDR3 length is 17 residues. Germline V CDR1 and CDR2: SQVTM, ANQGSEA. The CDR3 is CSANGLAGGPSTGELFF. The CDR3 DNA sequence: TGCAGCGCCAATGGACTAGCGGGAGGGCCGAGCACCGGGGAGCTGTTTTTT.

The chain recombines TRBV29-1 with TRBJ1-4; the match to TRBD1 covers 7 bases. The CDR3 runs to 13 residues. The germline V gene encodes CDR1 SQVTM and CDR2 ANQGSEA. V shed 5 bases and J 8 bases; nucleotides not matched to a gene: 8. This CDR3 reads CSVLDRVREKLFF. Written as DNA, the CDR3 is TGCAGCGTTCTTGACAGGGTGCGGGAAAAACTGTTTTTT.

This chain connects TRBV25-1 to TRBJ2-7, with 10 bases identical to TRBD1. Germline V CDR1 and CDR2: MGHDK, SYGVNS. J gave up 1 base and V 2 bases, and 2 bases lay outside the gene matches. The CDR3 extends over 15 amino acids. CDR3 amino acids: CASSEPGQGSYEQYF. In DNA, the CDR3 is TGTGCCAGCAGTGAACCGGGACAGGGGTCCTACGAGCAGTACTTC.

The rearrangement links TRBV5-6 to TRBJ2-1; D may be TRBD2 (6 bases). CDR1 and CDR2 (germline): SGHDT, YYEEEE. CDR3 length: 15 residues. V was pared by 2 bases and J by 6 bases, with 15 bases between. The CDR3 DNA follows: TGTGCCAGCAGCTTTGGACCCGCCGGGGGCAATGAGCAGTTCTTC. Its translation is CASSFGPAGGNEQFF.

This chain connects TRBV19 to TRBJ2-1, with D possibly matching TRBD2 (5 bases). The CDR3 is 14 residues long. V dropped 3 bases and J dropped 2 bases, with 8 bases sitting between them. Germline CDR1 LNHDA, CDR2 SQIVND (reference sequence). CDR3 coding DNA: TGTGCCAGTAGTATCGAGGGAGCCTACAATGAGCAGTTCTTC. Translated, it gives CASSIEGAYNEQFF.

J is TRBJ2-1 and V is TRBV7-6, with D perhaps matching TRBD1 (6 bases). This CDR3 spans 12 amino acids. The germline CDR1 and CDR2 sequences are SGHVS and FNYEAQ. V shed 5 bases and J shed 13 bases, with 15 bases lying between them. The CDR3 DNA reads TGTGCCAGCAGCATGCCGGGACACGGACAGTTCTTC. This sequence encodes CASSMPGHGQFF.

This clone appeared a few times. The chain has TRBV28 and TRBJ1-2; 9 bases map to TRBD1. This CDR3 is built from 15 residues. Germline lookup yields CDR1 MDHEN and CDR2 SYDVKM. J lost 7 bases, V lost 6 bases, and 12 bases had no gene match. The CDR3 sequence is CASRSGTGYRFGYTF. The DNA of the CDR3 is TGTGCCAGCAGGTCCGGGACAGGGTATCGGTTTGGCTACACCTTC.

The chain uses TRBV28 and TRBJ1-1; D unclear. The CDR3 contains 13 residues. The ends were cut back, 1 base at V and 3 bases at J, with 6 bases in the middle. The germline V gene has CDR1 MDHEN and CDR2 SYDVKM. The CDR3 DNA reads TGTGCCAGCAGTTTATTGTCGTACACTGAAGCTTTCTTT. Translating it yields CASSLLSYTEAFF.

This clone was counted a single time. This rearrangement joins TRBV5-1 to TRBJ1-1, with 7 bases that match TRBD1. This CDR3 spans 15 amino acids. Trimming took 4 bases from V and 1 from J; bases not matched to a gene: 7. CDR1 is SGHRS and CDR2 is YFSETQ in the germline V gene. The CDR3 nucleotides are TGCGCCAGCAGCCCCCCGACAGGGACGAACACTGAAGCTTTCTTT. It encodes CASSPPTGTNTEAFF.

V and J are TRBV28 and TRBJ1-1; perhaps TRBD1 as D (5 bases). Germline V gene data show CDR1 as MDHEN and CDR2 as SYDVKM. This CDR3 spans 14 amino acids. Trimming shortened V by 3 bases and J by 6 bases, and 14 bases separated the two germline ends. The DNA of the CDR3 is TGTGCCAGCAGTTTGGGGGGAGTTATCCCTGAAGCTTTCTTT. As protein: CASSLGGVIPEAFF.

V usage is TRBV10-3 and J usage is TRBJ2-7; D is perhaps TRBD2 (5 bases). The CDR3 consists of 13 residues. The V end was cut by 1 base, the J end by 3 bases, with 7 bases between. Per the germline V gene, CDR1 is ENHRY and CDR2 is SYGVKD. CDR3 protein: CAISELRVYEQYF. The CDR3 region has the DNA TGTGCCATCAGTGAGTTGCGGGTCTACGAGCAGTACTTC.